A single sample gave rise to the 19 T cell receptor beta chains below, sequenced in a study of Graves' ophthalmopathy and Graves' hyperthyroidism. Amplifying from RNA transcripts, the study obtained TCR beta CDR3 regions. Second-round multiplex PCR came after a first-round RT-PCR that employed HTBI primers. Each CDR3 protein gets one entry after TCRdb re-called the multiplex PCR reads with MiXCR. The sample holds 620,000 or so distinct CDR3 sequences; 22% are singletons and the top ten take roughly 7.4%. Sequenced sample: peripheral blood. The origin of the receptors is a woman between 18 and 29 years old with stable Graves' hyperthyroidism. Some clones in this sample may be carry-over from other donors' samples.

The CDR3 region is CASSQKRGPIRGTEAFF. In DNA form, the CDR3 reads TGTGCCAGCAGCCAAAAACGGGGACCTATACGGGGCACTGAAGCTTTCTTT. The rearrangement joins TRBV4-2 to TRBJ1-1, with D maybe TRBD1 (5 bases). Looked up from germline, CDR1 is LGHNA and CDR2 is YNFKEQ. The CDR3 has 17 residues. The V and J ends lost 2 bases and 4 bases respectively, with 20 bases between them.

In this sample, this clonotype turned up many times. The chain recombines TRBV9 with TRBJ2-7; no clear D. The CDR3 extends over 14 amino acids. The ends were cut back, 0 bases at V and 4 bases at J, with 11 bases in the middle. From germline, CDR1 is SGDLS and CDR2 YYNGEE. Here the CDR3 DNA reads TGTGCCAGCAGCGTAGCTGAGAGAAGTTACGAGCAGTACTTC. Its translation is CASSVAERSYEQYF.

This sequence joins TRBV11-2 and TRBJ2-7; D may correspond to TRBD1 or TRBD2 (5 bases each). Germline V gives CDR1 SGHAT, CDR2 FQNNGV. V dropped 5 bases and J dropped 6 bases, with 20 bases sitting between them. The CDR3 runs 15 residues. CDR3 amino acids: CASSRIRGRRPEQYF. In nucleotides, the CDR3 is TGTGCCAGCAGCCGAATACGGGGCCGAAGGCCCGAGCAGTACTTC.

The sample holds a few counts of this clonotype. The CDR3 loop is CASSYRQGGYEQYF. As DNA, the CDR3 is TGCGCCAGCAGCTACCGACAGGGGGGATACGAGCAGTACTTC. This chain connects TRBV5-1 to TRBJ2-7; 9 bases line up with TRBD1. The V gene end was trimmed by 3 bases and the J gene end by 4 bases; junction bases not matched to a gene: 5. There are 14 residues in the CDR3. Germline V lookup: CDR1 SGHRS, CDR2 YFSETQ.

The chain has TRBV30 and TRBJ2-7, with 7 bases fitting TRBD1. The trim removed 0 bases at V and 6 bases at J, leaving 8 bases unmatched. CDR1 and CDR2 (germline): GTSNPN, SVGIG (reference sequence). This CDR3 is built from 14 residues. Written as DNA, the CDR3 is TGTGCCTGGAGTGTTTTGACAGGGCTCGGCGAGCAGTACTTC. Translated: CAWSVLTGLGEQYF.

The table lists this clonotype with many counts. The chain joins TRBV12-3 or TRBV12-4 to TRBJ2-5, with D maybe TRBD1 (6 bases). The CDR3 spans 15 residues. The ends were cut back, 6 bases at V and 6 bases at J, with 20 bases in the middle. CDR3 sequence reads: CASSLSPDSWQTQYF. CDR3 sequence (DNA): TGTGCCAGCAGCCTGTCTCCGGACAGCTGGCAGACCCAGTACTTC.

This clonotype was observed a handful of times. V and J are TRBV10-3 and TRBJ1-1; 11 bases are a match to TRBD1. V was pared by 5 bases and J by 1 base, with 6 bases of the junction left unmatched. The CDR3 is made up of 16 amino acids. Germline values: CDR1 ENHRY, CDR2 SYGVKD. The CDR3 spells CAISPGQGAPNTEAFF. The CDR3 coding sequence is TGTGCCATCAGTCCAGGACAGGGGGCCCCGAACACTGAAGCTTTCTTT.

The chain has TRBV6-4 and TRBJ1-1; no clear D. Trimming stripped 5 bases from V and 3 bases from J, with 13 bases between. Germline loops: CDR1 MRHNA, CDR2 SNTAGT. This CDR3 has 14 residues. CDR3: CASSPLASDTEAFF. CDR3 coding DNA: TGTGCCAGCAGTCCCTTGGCCTCGGACACTGAAGCTTTCTTT.

This clonotype has a handful of counts. The chain uses TRBV12-3 or TRBV12-4 and TRBJ2-7, with D perhaps matching TRBD2 (6 bases). Trimming stripped 6 bases from V and 1 base from J, with 10 bases between. The CDR3 is 13 residues long. In DNA form, the CDR3 reads TGTGCCAGCAGAATGGGACTGTCCTACGAGCAGTACTTC. The encoded protein is CASRMGLSYEQYF.

This clonotype was recorded many times. This sequence joins TRBV6-1 and TRBJ1-2; a possible D gene is TRBD1 (6 bases). Germline CDR1 MNHNS, CDR2 SASEGT. V lost 6 bases and J lost 5, with 19 bases in between. This CDR3 has 15 residues. CDR3 DNA: TGTGCCAGCAGATCCTACGGACAGAGGAGATATGGCTACACCTTC. Protein: CASRSYGQRRYGYTF.

At least ten counts were recorded for this clonotype. The V and J genes are TRBV6-2 or TRBV6-3 and TRBJ1-1; the D is unclear. The CDR3 runs 12 residues. CDR1 MNHEY and CDR2 SVGEGT come from the germline V gene. Deletions cut 2 bases from V and 7 bases from J, with 8 bases between. The CDR3, as DNA: TGTGCCAGCAGTTACATCAGAGGTGAAGCTTTCTTT. Encoded protein: CASSYIRGEAFF.

The table lists this clonotype with many counts. The chain uses TRBV11-2 and TRBJ1-6; 8 bases agree with TRBD1. Germline V CDR1 and CDR2: SGHAT, FQNNGV. V shed 2 bases, J shed 10 bases, and the junction held 10 bases outside the gene matches. This CDR3 is 16 amino acids long. CDR3 in DNA: TGTGCCAGCAGCTTAAGCCGGGGCAGGGGGCAATCACCCCTCCACTTT. Amino acid sequence: CASSLSRGRGQSPLHF.

This sequence joins TRBV6-1 and TRBJ1-2, with TRBD1 matching over 9 bases. Germline V gene data show CDR1 as MNHNS and CDR2 as SASEGT. V lost 5 bases and J lost 7; bases outside the gene matches: 8. The CDR3 is 14 residues long. The CDR3 bases are TGTGCCAGCAGTCCACCGGGACAGGGACCTGGCTACACCTTC. This sequence encodes CASSPPGQGPGYTF.

This clonotype was counted a few times. The chain couples TRBV5-1 to TRBJ2-2; 15 bases align to TRBD2. The V gene end was trimmed by 4 bases and the J gene end by 2 bases; junction bases not matched to a gene: 9. The CDR3 runs to 19 residues. In germline, CDR1 is SGHRS, CDR2 YFSETQ. DNA for the CDR3: TGCGCCAGCAGCCCCACCGGGACTAGCGGGGGGCCCAACACCGGGGAGCTGTTTTTT. Translated, it gives CASSPTGTSGGPNTGELFF.

J is TRBJ2-7 and V is TRBV28; the match to TRBD2 covers 7 bases. V was clipped by 3 bases and J by 2 bases; unmatched bases: 4. CDR3 length: 14 amino acids. CDR1 is MDHEN and CDR2 is SYDVKM in the germline V gene. Here the CDR3 DNA reads TGTGCCAGCAGTTTGGGGGGGATTACCTACGAGCAGTACTTC. Protein: CASSLGGITYEQYF.

This clonotype was recorded many times. The chain recombines TRBV18 with TRBJ1-2, with 7 positions matching TRBD1. This CDR3 comprises 15 residues. The trim removed 0 bases at V and 5 bases at J, leaving 6 bases unmatched. The V gene's germline CDR1 is KGHSH and CDR2 LQKENI. The CDR3 DNA follows: TGTGCCAGCTCACCACCGACAGGGTTAGGTTATGGCTACACCTTC. This encodes CASSPPTGLGYGYTF. Based on the CDR3 plus reference TRBV18 and TRBJ1-2, the full variable domain is NAGVMQNPRHLVRRRGQEARLRCSPMKGHSHVYWYRQLPEEGLKFMVYLQKENIIDESGMPKERFSAEFPKEGPSILRIQQVVRGDSAAYFCASSPPTGLGYGYTFGSGTRLTVV.

This clonotype was recorded many times. The J gene is TRBJ2-7, the V gene TRBV20-1; 8 positions agree with TRBD2. The CDR3 sequence is 15 residues long. Germline CDR1 DFQATT, CDR2 SNEGSKA (reference sequence). The V gene end was trimmed by 5 bases and the J gene end by 1 base; junction bases not matched to a gene: 10. The CDR3 sequence: CSAFRAGGVSYEQYF. DNA for the CDR3: TGCAGTGCTTTTAGGGCCGGGGGGGTGTCCTACGAGCAGTACTTC.

The gene calls are TRBV11-2 and TRBJ2-6; 10 bases are a match to TRBD2. With 2 bases clipped from V and 4 bases from J, the junction kept 5 bases outside the gene matches. CDR1 SGHAT and CDR2 FQNNGV come from the germline V gene. The CDR3 spans 17 residues. The CDR3 region has the DNA TGTGCCAGCAGCTTAAATCTAGCGGGAGCCGGGGCCAACGTCCTGACTTTC. Its protein product is CASSLNLAGAGANVLTF.

This clonotype was counted ten times or more. This sequence joins TRBV14 and TRBJ1-1, with D possibly matching TRBD1 (5 bases). Germline CDR1 SGHDN, CDR2 FVKESK. Between the trimmed V and J ends, which lost 2 bases and 3 bases, there was a span of 10 bases. CDR3 size: 14 residues. The CDR3 sequence is CASSQRRGHTEAFF. The DNA for the CDR3 is TGTGCCAGCAGCCAACGACGGGGCCACACTGAAGCTTTCTTT.